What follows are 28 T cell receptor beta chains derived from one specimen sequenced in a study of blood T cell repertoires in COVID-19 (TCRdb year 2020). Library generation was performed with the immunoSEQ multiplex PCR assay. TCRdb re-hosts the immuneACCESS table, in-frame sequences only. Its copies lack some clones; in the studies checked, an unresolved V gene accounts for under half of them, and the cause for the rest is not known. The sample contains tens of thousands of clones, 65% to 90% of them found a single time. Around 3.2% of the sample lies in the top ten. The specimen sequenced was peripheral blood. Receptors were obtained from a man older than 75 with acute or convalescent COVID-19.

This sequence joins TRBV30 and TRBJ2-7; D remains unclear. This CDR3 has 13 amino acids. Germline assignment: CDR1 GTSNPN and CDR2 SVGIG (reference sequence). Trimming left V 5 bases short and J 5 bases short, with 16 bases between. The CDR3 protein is CAWGSQIVDEQYF. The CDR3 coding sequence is TGTGCCTGGGGTTCCCAAATAGTGGACGAGCAGTACTTC. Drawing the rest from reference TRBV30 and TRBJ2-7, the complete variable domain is SQTIHQWPATLVQPVGSPLSLECTVEGTSNPNLYWYRQAAGRGLQLLFYSVGIGQISSEVPQNLSASRPQDRQFILSSKKLLLSDSGFYLCAWGSQIVDEQYFGPGTRLTVT.

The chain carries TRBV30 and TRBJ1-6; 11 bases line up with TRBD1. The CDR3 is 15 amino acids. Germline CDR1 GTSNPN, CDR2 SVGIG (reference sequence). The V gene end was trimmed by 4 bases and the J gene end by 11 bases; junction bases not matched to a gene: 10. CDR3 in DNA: TGTGCCTGGACTCTGTCAGGGACAGGGGGGCCACCCCTCCACTTT. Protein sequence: CAWTLSGTGGPPLHF.

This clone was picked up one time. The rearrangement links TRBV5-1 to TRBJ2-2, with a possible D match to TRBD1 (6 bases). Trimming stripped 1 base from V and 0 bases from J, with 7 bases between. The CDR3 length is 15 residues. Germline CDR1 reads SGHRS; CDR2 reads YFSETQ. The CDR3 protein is CASSLTGSNTGELFF. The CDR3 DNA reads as TGCGCCAGCAGCTTGACAGGGTCGAACACCGGGGAGCTGTTTTTT.

The CDR3 nucleotides read TGTGCCAGCAGCTTCGGGGGTAGCGGGAGTTGGAATGAGCAGTTCTTC. It encodes CASSFGGSGSWNEQFF. The chain carries TRBV5-4 and TRBJ2-1; 9 nucleotides match TRBD2. Losses at the gene ends were 2 bases for V and 7 bases for J; bases not matched to a gene: 10. Germline V lookup: CDR1 SGHNT, CDR2 YYREEE (reference sequence). CDR3 size: 16 residues.

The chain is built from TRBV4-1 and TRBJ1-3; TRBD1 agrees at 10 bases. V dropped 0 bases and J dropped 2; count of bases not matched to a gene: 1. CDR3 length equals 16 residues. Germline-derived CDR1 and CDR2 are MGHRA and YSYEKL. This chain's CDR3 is CASSQEGTGAGNTIYF. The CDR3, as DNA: TGCGCCAGCAGCCAAGAGGGGACAGGGGCTGGAAACACCATATATTTT.

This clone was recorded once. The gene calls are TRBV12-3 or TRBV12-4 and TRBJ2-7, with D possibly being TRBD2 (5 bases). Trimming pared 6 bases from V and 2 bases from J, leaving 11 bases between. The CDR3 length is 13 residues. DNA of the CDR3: TGTGCCAGCAGGATAACCGGGACCTACGAGCAGTACTTC. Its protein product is CASRITGTYEQYF.

CDR3 bases: TGTGCCAGCTTCGAGTGGACAGTACAAGAGACCCAGTACTTC. Amino acid sequence: CASFEWTVQETQYF. The V and J genes are TRBV18 and TRBJ2-5, with D tentatively TRBD1 (6 bases). This CDR3 is 14 amino acids long. V dropped 7 bases and J dropped 2 bases, with 14 bases sitting between them. Looked up from germline, CDR1 is KGHSH and CDR2 is LQKENI.

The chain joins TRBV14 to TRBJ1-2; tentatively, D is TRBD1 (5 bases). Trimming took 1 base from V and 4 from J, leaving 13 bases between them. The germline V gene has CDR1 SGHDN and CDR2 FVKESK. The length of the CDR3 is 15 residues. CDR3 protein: CASSQVIGQGYGYTF. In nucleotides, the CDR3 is TGTGCCAGCAGCCAAGTAATAGGGCAGGGCTATGGCTACACCTTC.

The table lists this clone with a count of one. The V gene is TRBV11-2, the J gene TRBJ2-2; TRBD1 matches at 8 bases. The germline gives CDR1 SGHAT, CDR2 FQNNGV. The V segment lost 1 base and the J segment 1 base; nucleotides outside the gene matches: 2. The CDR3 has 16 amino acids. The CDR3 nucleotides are TGTGCCAGCAGCTTAGGGACAGGGAGGAACACCGGGGAGCTGTTTTTT. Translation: CASSLGTGRNTGELFF.

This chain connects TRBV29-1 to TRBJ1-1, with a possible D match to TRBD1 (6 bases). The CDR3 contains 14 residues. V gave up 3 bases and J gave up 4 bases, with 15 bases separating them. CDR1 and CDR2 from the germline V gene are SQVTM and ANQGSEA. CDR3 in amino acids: CSVESVTGPTEAFF. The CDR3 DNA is TGCAGCGTTGAGAGCGTTACAGGGCCCACTGAAGCTTTCTTT. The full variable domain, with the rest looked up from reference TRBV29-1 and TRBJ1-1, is SAVISQKPSRDICQRGTSLTIQCQVDSQVTMMFWYRQQPGQSLTLIATANQGSEATYESGFVIDKFPISRPNLTFSTLTVSNMSPEDSSIYLCSVESVTGPTEAFFGQGTRLTVV.

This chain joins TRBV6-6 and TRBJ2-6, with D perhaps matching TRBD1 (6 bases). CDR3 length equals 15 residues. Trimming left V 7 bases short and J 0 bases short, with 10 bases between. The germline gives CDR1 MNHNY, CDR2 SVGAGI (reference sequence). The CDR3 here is CASTEQGSGANVLTF. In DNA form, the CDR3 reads TGTGCCAGCACCGAACAGGGCTCTGGGGCCAACGTCCTGACTTTC.

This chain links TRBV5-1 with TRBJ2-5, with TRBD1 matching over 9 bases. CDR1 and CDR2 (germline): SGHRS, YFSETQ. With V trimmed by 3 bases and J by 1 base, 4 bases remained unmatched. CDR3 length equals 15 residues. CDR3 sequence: CASSSGQGSQETQYF. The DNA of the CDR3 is TGCGCCAGCAGCTCTGGACAGGGGTCCCAAGAGACCCAGTACTTC.

CDR3 in DNA: TGTGCCAGTAGTATAGATCGAGGGGGCGTACAGTACTTC. Encoded protein: CASSIDRGGVQYF. The chain has TRBV19 and TRBJ2-4; 7 nucleotides match TRBD1. The V and J ends lost 0 bases and 13 bases, in that order; junction bases with no gene match: 6. CDR3 size: 13 residues. Germline V gives CDR1 LNHDA, CDR2 SQIVND (reference sequence).

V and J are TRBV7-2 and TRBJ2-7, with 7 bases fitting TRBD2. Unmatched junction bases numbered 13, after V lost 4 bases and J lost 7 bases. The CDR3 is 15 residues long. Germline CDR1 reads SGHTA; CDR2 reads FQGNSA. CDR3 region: CASSSGGLLRSEQYF. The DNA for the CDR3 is TGTGCCAGCAGCTCGGGGGGACTCCTACGGTCGGAGCAGTACTTC.

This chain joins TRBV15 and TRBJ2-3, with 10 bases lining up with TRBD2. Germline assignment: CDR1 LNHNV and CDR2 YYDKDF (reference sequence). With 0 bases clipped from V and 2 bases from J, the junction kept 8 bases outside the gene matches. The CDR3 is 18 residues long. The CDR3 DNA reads TGTGCCACCAGCAGAGATCATCCAGCGGGAGGGAACACAGATACGCAGTATTTT. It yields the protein CATSRDHPAGGNTDTQYF.

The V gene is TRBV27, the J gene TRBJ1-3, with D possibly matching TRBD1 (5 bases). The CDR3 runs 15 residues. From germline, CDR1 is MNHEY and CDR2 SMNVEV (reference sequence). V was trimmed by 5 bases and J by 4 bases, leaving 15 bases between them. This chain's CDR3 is CASSEGRARGNTIYF. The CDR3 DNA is TGTGCCAGCAGTGAAGGCAGGGCGAGGGGAAACACCATATATTTT.

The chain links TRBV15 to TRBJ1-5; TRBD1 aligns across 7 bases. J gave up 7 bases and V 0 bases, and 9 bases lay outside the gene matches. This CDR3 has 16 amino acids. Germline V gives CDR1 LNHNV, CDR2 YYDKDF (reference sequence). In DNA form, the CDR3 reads TGTGCCACCAGCAGAGATCTCGCCAGGGGGTACCAGCCCCAGCATTTT. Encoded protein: CATSRDLARGYQPQHF.

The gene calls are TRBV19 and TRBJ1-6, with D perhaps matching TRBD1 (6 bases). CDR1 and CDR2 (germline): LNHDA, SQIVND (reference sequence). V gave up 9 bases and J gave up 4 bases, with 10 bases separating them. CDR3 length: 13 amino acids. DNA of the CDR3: TGTGCCAGCGGGACAACTTATAATTCACCCCTCCACTTT. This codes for CASGTTYNSPLHF.

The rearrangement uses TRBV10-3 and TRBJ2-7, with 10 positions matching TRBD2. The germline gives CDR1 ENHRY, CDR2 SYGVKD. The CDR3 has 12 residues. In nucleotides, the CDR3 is TGTGCTACCGAAGCGGGAGGGCGGGAGCAGTACTTC. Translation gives CATEAGGREQYF.

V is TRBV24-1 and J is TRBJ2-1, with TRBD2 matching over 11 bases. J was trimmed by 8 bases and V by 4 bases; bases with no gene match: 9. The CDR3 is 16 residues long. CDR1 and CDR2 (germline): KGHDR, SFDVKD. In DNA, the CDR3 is TGTGCCACCAGTGACGGGACTAGCGGAGGGAGGCATGAGCAGTTCTTC. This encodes CATSDGTSGGRHEQFF.

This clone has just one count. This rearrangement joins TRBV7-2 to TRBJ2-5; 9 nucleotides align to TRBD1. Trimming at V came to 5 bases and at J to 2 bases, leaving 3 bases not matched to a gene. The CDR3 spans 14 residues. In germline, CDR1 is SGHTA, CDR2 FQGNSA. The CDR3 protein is CASSPQGAQETQYF. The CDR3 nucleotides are TGTGCCAGCAGCCCACAGGGGGCTCAAGAGACCCAGTACTTC.

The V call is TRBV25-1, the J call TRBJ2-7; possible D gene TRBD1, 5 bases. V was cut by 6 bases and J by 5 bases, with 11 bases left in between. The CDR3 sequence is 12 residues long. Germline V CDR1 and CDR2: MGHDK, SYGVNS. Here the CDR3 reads CASRDNGDEQYF. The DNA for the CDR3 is TGTGCCAGCAGGGACAATGGGGACGAGCAGTACTTC.

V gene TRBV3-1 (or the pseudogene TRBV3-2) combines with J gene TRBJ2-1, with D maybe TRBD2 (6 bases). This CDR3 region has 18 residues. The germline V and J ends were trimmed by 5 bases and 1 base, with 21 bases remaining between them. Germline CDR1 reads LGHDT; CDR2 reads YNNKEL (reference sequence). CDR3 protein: CASSTDRAGPYSYNEQFF. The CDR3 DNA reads TGTGCCAGCAGCACCGATCGGGCGGGACCCTATTCCTACAATGAGCAGTTCTTC.

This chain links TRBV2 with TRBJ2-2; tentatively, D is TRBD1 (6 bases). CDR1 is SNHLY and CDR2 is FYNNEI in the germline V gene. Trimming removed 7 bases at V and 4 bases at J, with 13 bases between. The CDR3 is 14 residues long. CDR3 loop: CASKRRGFTGELFF. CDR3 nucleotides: TGTGCCAGCAAGCGCAGGGGCTTCACCGGGGAGCTGTTTTTT. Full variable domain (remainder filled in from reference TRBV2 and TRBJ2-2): EPEVTQTPSHQVTQMGQEVILRCVPISNHLYFYWYRQILGQKVEFLVSFYNNEISEKSEIFDDQFSVERPDGSNFTLKIRSTKLEDSAMYFCASKRRGFTGELFFGEGSRLTVL.

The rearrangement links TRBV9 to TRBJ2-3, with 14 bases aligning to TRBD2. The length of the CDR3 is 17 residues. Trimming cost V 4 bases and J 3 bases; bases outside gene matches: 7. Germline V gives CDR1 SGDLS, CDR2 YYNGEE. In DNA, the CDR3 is TGTGCCAGCAGCTCCTCGACTAGCGGGAGGGGGACAGATACGCAGTATTTT. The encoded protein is CASSSSTSGRGTDTQYF. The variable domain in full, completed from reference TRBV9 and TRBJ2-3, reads DSGVTQTPKHLITATGQRVTLRCSPRSGDLSVYWYQQSLDQGLQFLIQYYNGEERAKGNILERFSAQQFPDLHSELNLSSLELGDSALYFCASSSSTSGRGTDTQYFGPGTRLTVL.

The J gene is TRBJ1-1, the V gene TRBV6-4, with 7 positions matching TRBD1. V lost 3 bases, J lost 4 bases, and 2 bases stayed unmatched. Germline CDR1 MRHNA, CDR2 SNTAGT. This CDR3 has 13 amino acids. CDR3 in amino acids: CASSERTGTEAFF. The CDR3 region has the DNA TGTGCCAGCAGTGAGAGGACAGGCACTGAAGCTTTCTTT.

Written as DNA, the CDR3 is TGTGCCACCAGCAGAGTGGTCAGGGGCTATGGCTACACCTTC. It specifies CATSRVVRGYGYTF. The V gene is TRBV15, the J gene TRBJ1-2; tentatively, D is TRBD1 (6 bases). The length of the CDR3 is 14 residues. Germline CDR1 reads LNHNV; CDR2 reads YYDKDF (reference sequence). The germline V and J ends were trimmed by 1 base and 4 bases, with 10 bases remaining between them. Together with reference TRBV15 and TRBJ1-2, the CDR3 gives the full variable domain: DAMVIQNPRYQVTQFGKPVTLSCSQTLNHNVMYWYQQKSSQAPKLLFHYYDKDFNNEADTPDNFQSRRPNTSFCFLDIRSPGLGDTAMYLCATSRVVRGYGYTFGSGTRLTVV.

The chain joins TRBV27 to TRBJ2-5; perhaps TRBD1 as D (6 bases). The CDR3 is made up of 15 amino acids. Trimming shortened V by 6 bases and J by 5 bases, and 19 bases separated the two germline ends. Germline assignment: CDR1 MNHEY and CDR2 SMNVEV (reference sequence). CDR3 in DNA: TGTGCCAGCAGCTGGTCAGCAGGGGCGGTGGAGACCCAGTACTTC. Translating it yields CASSWSAGAVETQYF.